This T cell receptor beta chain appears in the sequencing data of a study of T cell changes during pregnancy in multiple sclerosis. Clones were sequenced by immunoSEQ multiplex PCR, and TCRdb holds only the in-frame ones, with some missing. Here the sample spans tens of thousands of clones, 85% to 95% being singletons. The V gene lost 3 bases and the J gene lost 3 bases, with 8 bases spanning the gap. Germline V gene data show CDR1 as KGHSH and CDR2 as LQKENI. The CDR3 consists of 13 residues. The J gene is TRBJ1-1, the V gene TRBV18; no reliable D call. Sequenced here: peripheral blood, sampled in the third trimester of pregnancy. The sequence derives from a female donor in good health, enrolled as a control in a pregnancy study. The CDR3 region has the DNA TGTGCCAGCTCACCGGTTACGGACACTGAAGCTTTCTTT. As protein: CASSPVTDTEAFF. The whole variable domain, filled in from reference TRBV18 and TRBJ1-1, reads NAGVMQNPRHLVRRRGQEARLRCSPMKGHSHVYWYRQLPEEGLKFMVYLQKENIIDESGMPKERFSAEFPKEGPSILRIQQVVRGDSAAYFCASSPVTDTEAFFGQGTRLTVV.